This is a list of T cell receptor beta chains from one sample in a study of cytomegalovirus exposure and HLA in healthy donors. Sequencing was performed with immunoSEQ multiplex PCR; in TCRdb, only in-frame clones are kept and a portion is missing. The table records about 270,000 clones, roughly 70% of them present only once. The sample comprised PBMCs. The receptor set was obtained from a female donor in good health and CMV-seronegative. Both conserved end residues are part of each CDR3. D genes are given only for firm matches.

17	-	TRBV28	TRBJ2-3	TGTGCCAGCAGTACAACCGGGTGGGGGGGCGGAACAGATACGCAGTATTTT	CASSTTGWGGGTDTQYF
12	-	TRBV15	TRBJ2-1	TGTGCCACCAGTACCGGTTACAATGAGCAGTTCTTC	CATSTGYNEQFF
13	TRBD1	TRBV6-6	TRBJ1-1	TGTGCCAGCAGTTACGACAGGGGCACTGAAGCTTTCTTT	CASSYDRGTEAFF
17	TRBD1	TRBV18	TRBJ2-6	TGTGCCAGCTCACCACAAGACAGGGACCCTGGGGCCAACGTCCTGACTTTC	CASSPQDRDPGANVLTF
12	-	TRBV7-9	TRBJ1-1	TGTGCCAGCACCCTGGAGGGGCGCGGAGCTTTCTTT	CASTLEGRGAFF
16	-	TRBV30	TRBJ2-1	TGTGCCTGGATGGCACGGAGGGCGAGCTCCTACAATGAGCAGTTCTTC	CAWMARRASSYNEQFF
16	TRBD2	TRBV6-1	TRBJ2-3	TGTGCCAGCAGTGTAATTAGCGGGTCGAGCACAGATACGCAGTATTTT	CASSVISGSSTDTQYF
15	TRBD2	TRBV4-1	TRBJ2-1	TGCGCCAGCAGCCCGATAGCGGGACTGGGGAATGAGCAGTTCTTC	CASSPIAGLGNEQFF
15	TRBD1	TRBV6-4	TRBJ2-5	TGTGCCAGCAGATCATCGGGACAGGGATGGCTACTTCAGTACTTC	CASRSSGQGWLLQYF
13	-	TRBV10-1	TRBJ1-2	TGCGCCAGCAGTGATAACAGGGTGGGAGGCTACACCTTC	CASSDNRVGGYTF
13	-	TRBV28	TRBJ2-1	TGTGCCAGCAGTTCTTACCAGTTCAATGAGCAGTTCTTC	CASSSYQFNEQFF
15	TRBD1	TRBV6-1	TRBJ2-2	TGTGCCAGCAGTGTTGACAGGGGCGACACCGGGGAGCTGTTTTTT	CASSVDRGDTGELFF